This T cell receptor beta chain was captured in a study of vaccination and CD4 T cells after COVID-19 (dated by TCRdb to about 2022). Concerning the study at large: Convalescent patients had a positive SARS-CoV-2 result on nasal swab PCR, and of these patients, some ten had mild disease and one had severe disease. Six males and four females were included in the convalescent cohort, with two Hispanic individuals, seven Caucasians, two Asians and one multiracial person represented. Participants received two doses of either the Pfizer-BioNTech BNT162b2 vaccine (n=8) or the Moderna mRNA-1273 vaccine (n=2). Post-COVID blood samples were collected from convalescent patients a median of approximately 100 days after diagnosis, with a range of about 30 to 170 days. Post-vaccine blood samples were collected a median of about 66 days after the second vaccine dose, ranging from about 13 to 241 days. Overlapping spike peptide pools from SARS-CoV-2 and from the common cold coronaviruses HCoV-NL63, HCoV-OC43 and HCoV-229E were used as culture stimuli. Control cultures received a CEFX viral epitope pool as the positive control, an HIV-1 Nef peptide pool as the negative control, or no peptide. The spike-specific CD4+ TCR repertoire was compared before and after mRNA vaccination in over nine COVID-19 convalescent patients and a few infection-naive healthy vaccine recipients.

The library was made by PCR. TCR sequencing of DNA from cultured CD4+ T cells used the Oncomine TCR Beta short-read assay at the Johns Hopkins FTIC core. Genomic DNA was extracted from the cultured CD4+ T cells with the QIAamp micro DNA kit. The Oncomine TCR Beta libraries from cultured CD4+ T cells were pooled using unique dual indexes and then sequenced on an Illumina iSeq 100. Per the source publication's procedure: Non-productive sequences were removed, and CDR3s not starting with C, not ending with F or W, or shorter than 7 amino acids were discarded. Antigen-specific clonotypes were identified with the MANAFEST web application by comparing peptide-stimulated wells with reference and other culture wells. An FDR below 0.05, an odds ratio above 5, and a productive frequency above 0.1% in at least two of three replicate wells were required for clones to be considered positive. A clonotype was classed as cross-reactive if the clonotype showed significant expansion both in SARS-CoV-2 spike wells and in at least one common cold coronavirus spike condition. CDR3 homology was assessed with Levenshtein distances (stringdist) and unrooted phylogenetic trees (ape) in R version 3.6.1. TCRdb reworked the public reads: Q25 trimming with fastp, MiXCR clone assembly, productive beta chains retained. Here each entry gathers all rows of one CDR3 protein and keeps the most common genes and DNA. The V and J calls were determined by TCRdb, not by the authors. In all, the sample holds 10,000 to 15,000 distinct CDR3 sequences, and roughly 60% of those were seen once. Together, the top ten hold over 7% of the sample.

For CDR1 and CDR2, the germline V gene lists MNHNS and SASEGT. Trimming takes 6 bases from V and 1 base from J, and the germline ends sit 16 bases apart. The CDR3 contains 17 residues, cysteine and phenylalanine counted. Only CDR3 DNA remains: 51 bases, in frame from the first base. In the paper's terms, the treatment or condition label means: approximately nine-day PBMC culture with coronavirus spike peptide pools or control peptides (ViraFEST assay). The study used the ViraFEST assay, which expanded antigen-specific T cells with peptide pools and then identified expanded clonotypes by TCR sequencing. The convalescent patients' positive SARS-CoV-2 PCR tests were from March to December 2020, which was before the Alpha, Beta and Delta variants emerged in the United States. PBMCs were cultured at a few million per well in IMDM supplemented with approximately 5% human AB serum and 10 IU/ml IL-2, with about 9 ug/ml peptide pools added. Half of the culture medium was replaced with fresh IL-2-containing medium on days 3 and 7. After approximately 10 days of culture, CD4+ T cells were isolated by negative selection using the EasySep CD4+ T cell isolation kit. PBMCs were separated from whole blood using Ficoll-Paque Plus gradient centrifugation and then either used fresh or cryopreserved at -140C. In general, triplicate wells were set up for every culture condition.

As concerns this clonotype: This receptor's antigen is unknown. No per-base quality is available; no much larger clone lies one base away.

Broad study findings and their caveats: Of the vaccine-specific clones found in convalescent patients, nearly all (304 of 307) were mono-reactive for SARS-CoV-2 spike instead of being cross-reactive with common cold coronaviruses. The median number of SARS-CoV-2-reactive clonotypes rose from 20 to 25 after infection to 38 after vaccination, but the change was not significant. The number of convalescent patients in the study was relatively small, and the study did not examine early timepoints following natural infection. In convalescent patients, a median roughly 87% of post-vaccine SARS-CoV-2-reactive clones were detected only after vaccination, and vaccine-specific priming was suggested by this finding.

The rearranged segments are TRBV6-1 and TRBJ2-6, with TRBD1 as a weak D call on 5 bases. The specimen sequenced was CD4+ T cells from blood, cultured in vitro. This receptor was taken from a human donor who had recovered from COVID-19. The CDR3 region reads CASSSRAWGSGANVLTF. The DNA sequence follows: TGTGCCAGCAGCAGCAGGGCCTGGGGATCTGGGGCCAACGTCCTGACTTTC.